The clone carrying this T cell receptor beta chain was seen a handful of times. The antigen is undetermined. The record originates from a study of cytomegalovirus exposure and HLA in healthy donors. Overall study results and limits: The Asian-associated ancestry cluster reportedly had fewer N-insertions than the approximately 690-donor mean in a later analysis.

Primers included in the PCR were 60 Vbeta and 13 Jbeta primers. Measured with immunoSEQ multiplex PCR; TCRdb has only the in-frame clones, and not every one. The sample includes 150,000 to 200,000 clones, around 78% of them seen just once. The CDR3 runs 17 residues. From germline, CDR1 is KGHSH and CDR2 LQKENI. With 1 base clipped from V and 0 bases from J, the junction kept 3 bases outside the gene matches. The sequencing input was PBMCs. The receptor comes from a man aged 30 to 39 in good health and CMV-seronegative. The chain couples TRBV18 to TRBJ2-6; 7 bases map to TRBD1. The CDR3 DNA sequence: TGTGCCAGCTCACCACGCCAGGGGGACTCTGGGGCCAACGTCCTGACTTTC. This encodes CASSPRQGDSGANVLTF.